The 20 T cell receptor beta chains below were found in one sample sequenced in a study of blood T cell repertoires in COVID-19 (dated by TCRdb to about 2020). Library preparation used the immunoSEQ multiplex PCR assay. TCRdb mirrors the immuneACCESS table, restricted to in-frame sequences. Some clones are absent from its copies; in checked studies, under half trace to an unresolved V gene, and the reason for the others is unknown. This sample holds approximately 190,000 clones; roughly nine tenths were observed only once. The top ten constitute 20% to 25% of the sample. Sequences were obtained from peripheral blood. The receptors originated from a man aged 55 to 70 with active or convalescent COVID-19.

The rearrangement uses TRBV5-1 and TRBJ2-3; tentatively, D is TRBD1 (6 bases). The V end lost 0 bases, the J end lost 3 bases, and 14 bases lay between the germline ends. The CDR3 is 16 amino acids. The germline V gene encodes CDR1 SGHRS and CDR2 YFSETQ. CDR3 in amino acids: CASSLEGDVSTDTQYF. CDR3 nucleotide sequence: TGCGCCAGCAGCTTGGAGGGGGATGTTAGTACAGATACGCAGTATTTT. Together with reference TRBV5-1 and TRBJ2-3, the CDR3 gives the full variable domain: KAGVTQTPRYLIKTRGQQVTLSCSPISGHRSVSWYQQTPGQGLQFLFEYFSETQRNKGNFPGRFSGRQFSNSRSEMNVSTLELGDSALYLCASSLEGDVSTDTQYFGPGTRLTVL.

The chain links TRBV21-1 to TRBJ2-1; the D call TRBD2 from the table was never checked on the DNA. TRBV21-1 is flagged as a pseudogene. This CDR3 is 15 amino acids long. CDR3 nucleotides: TGTGCCAGCAGCAATGGACTCCATCTGGCCAATGAGCAGTTCTTC. This codes for CASSNGLHLANEQFF.

The V call is TRBV3-1 (or the pseudogene TRBV3-2), the J call TRBJ1-5; weak D call: TRBD1 (5 bases). From germline, CDR1 is LGHDT and CDR2 YNNKEL (reference sequence). The CDR3 contains 14 residues. Trimming took off 4 bases at V and 1 base at J, with 8 bases between the two ends. The CDR3 DNA reads TGTGCCAGCAGCCCGCAGGGCAGCAATCAGCCCCAGCATTTT. Its translation is CASSPQGSNQPQHF.

The V call is TRBV5-4, the J call TRBJ2-1; 12 bases align to TRBD2. This CDR3 has 15 residues. Germline CDR1 SGHNT, CDR2 YYREEE (reference sequence). The J segment lost 6 bases and the V segment lost 4 bases, leaving 5 bases of the junction unmatched. Written as DNA, the CDR3 is TGTGCCAGCAGCACCCGGACTAGCGGGGTCAATGAGCAGTTCTTC. This encodes CASSTRTSGVNEQFF. The full variable domain, rest sourced from reference TRBV5-4 and TRBJ2-1, is ETGVTQSPTHLIKTRGQQVTLRCSSQSGHNTVSWYQQALGQGPQFIFQYYREEENGRGNFPPRFSGLQFPNYSSELNVNALELDDSALYLCASSTRTSGVNEQFFGPGTRLTVL.

The chain combines TRBV18 with TRBJ2-7, with 8 bases lining up with TRBD2. The CDR3 has 15 residues. Germline lookup yields CDR1 KGHSH and CDR2 LQKENI. Trimming cost V 2 bases and J 0 bases; bases outside gene matches: 3. CDR3 residues: CASSPERGSSYEQYF. CDR3 in DNA: TGTGCCAGCTCACCAGAGCGGGGGAGCTCCTACGAGCAGTACTTC. Full variable domain (rest looked up from reference TRBV18 and TRBJ2-7): NAGVMQNPRHLVRRRGQEARLRCSPMKGHSHVYWYRQLPEEGLKFMVYLQKENIIDESGMPKERFSAEFPKEGPSILRIQQVVRGDSAAYFCASSPERGSSYEQYFGPGTRLTVT.

The V call is TRBV6-5, the J call TRBJ1-1; D unresolved. The CDR3 covers 10 residues. CDR1 MNHEY and CDR2 SVGAGI come from the germline V gene. Trimming removed 6 bases from V and 7 bases from J, with 6 bases in between. DNA of the CDR3: TGTGCCAGCAGACGGTTTGAAGCTTTCTTT. Protein: CASRRFEAFF.

The chain is built from TRBV7-2 and TRBJ2-2; TRBD1 might be the D (6 bases). CDR3 length: 13 residues. Trimming left V 5 bases short and J 7 bases short, with 11 bases between. Germline V gene sequence: CDR1 SGHTA, CDR2 FQGNSA. CDR3 protein: CASSPQGIGELFF. The CDR3 region has the DNA TGTGCCAGCAGCCCACAGGGAATCGGGGAGCTGTTTTTT.

The CDR3 reads CASRDNKNIQYF. The CDR3, as DNA: TGTGCCAGCCGGGACAACAAAAACATTCAGTACTTC. The chain is built from TRBV6-5 and TRBJ2-4, with a tentative D call TRBD1 (6 bases). The CDR3 runs 12 residues. Deletions cut 8 bases from V and 3 bases from J, with 8 bases between. Germline CDR1 and CDR2: MNHEY and SVGAGI.

The V and J genes are TRBV27 and TRBJ2-1; 11 bases line up with TRBD1. J lost 7 bases, V lost 5 bases, and 4 bases had no gene match. The CDR3 consists of 14 residues. CDR1 MNHEY and CDR2 SMNVEV come from the germline V gene (reference sequence). The CDR3 reads CASSTDRGPNEQFF. For the CDR3, the DNA is TGTGCCAGCAGTACGGACAGGGGGCCTAATGAGCAGTTCTTC.

The rearrangement uses TRBV5-4 and TRBJ2-2; 8 bases fit TRBD1. The CDR3 extends over 15 amino acids. Trimming took 3 bases from V and 4 from J; bases not matched to a gene: 5. The germline CDR1 and CDR2 sequences are SGHNT and YYREEE (reference sequence). CDR3 DNA: TGTGCCAGCAGCTATCAGGGGGCGCTCACCGGGGAGCTGTTTTTT. Translated: CASSYQGALTGELFF. Drawing the rest from reference TRBV5-4 and TRBJ2-2, the complete variable domain is ETGVTQSPTHLIKTRGQQVTLRCSSQSGHNTVSWYQQALGQGPQFIFQYYREEENGRGNFPPRFSGLQFPNYSSELNVNALELDDSALYLCASSYQGALTGELFFGEGSRLTVL.

This clone has just a few counts. The rearrangement joins TRBV15 to TRBJ2-7, with D possibly being TRBD2 (6 bases). Germline V gene data show CDR1 as LNHNV and CDR2 as YYDKDF (reference sequence). The CDR3 runs 17 residues. Trimming removed 1 base from V and 7 bases from J, with 23 bases in between. CDR3 amino acids: CATSRVRRGSVSREQYF. The CDR3 DNA reads TGTGCCACCAGCAGAGTAAGGAGGGGTTCAGTCTCTCGGGAGCAGTACTTC.

The chain combines TRBV5-1 with TRBJ2-3; 7 bases match TRBD1. Germline V gene lookup returns CDR1 SGHRS and CDR2 YFSETQ. This CDR3 has 15 residues. Trimming removed 4 bases from V and 0 bases from J; junction bases left unmatched: 5. In DNA, the CDR3 is TGCGCCAGCAGCCCTAGGGACAGTAGCACAGATACGCAGTATTTT. Protein sequence: CASSPRDSSTDTQYF.

This chain joins TRBV5-1 and TRBJ2-3; 9 positions agree with TRBD2. The J segment lost 4 bases and the V segment lost 2 bases, leaving 11 bases of the junction unmatched. Germline V lookup: CDR1 SGHRS, CDR2 YFSETQ. This CDR3 has 17 residues. CDR3: CASSFSGSGGGADTQYF. In nucleotides, the CDR3 is TGCGCCAGCAGCTTTTCCGGGAGTGGCGGGGGGGCAGATACGCAGTATTTT. The variable domain in full, with the rest retrieved from reference TRBV5-1 and TRBJ2-3, is KAGVTQTPRYLIKTRGQQVTLSCSPISGHRSVSWYQQTPGQGLQFLFEYFSETQRNKGNFPGRFSGRQFSNSRSEMNVSTLELGDSALYLCASSFSGSGGGADTQYFGPGTRLTVL.

V gene TRBV18 combines with J gene TRBJ1-3; no firm D call. Between the trimmed V and J ends, which lost 1 base and 5 bases, there was a span of 15 bases. This CDR3 has 16 amino acids. Germline CDR1 reads KGHSH; CDR2 reads LQKENI. The CDR3 protein is CASSPRVDNGRNTIYF. As DNA, the CDR3 is TGTGCCAGCTCACCACGGGTTGATAACGGGAGAAACACCATATATTTT.

The chain is built from TRBV6-5 and TRBJ2-7, with a weak D call TRBD1 (6 bases). The V gene lost 6 bases and the J gene lost 0 bases, with 12 bases spanning the gap. CDR3 length equals 14 residues. CDR1 and CDR2 (germline): MNHEY, SVGAGI. CDR3 coding DNA: TGTGCCAGCAGCCCGGGACACAACTCCTACGAGCAGTACTTC. It codes for CASSPGHNSYEQYF.

This chain links TRBV14 with TRBJ2-3; TRBD1 matches at 9 bases. Germline-derived CDR1 and CDR2 are SGHDN and FVKESK. J gave up 8 bases and V 2 bases, and 2 bases lay outside the gene matches. This CDR3 spans 13 amino acids. The CDR3 DNA sequence: TGTGCCAGCAGCCAAACAGGGGGCGGTACGCAGTATTTT. This sequence encodes CASSQTGGGTQYF.

This chain links TRBV18 with TRBJ1-2, with D tentatively TRBD1 (6 bases). CDR1 KGHSH and CDR2 LQKENI come from the germline V gene. V shed 3 bases and J shed 3 bases, with 14 bases lying between them. The CDR3 loop spans 15 amino acids. The CDR3 here is CASSPTGSVDYGYTF. CDR3 in DNA: TGTGCCAGCTCACCTACAGGGTCCGTCGACTATGGCTACACCTTC.

The chain is built from TRBV5-1 and TRBJ2-2; no clear D. V was trimmed by 0 bases and J by 1 base, leaving 7 bases between them. This CDR3 spans 15 amino acids. From germline, CDR1 is SGHRS and CDR2 YFSETQ. As DNA, the CDR3 is TGCGCCAGCAGCTTGGACAGCCTGAACACCGGGGAGCTGTTTTTT. Protein sequence: CASSLDSLNTGELFF.

J is TRBJ1-6 and V is TRBV5-1; TRBD1 agrees at 8 bases. V lost 6 bases to trimming and J lost 6 bases; unmatched junction nucleotides: 8. The CDR3 sequence is 15 residues long. The germline V gene encodes CDR1 SGHRS and CDR2 YFSETQ. CDR3 in amino acids: CASTPGQEFNSPLHF. In DNA, the CDR3 is TGCGCCAGCACTCCGGGACAGGAATTTAATTCACCCCTCCACTTT.

The chain combines TRBV5-4 with TRBJ1-6; 7 nucleotides match TRBD1. V lost 0 bases, J lost 8 bases, and 11 bases stayed unmatched. The CDR3 loop spans 17 amino acids. CDR1 and CDR2 (germline): SGHNT, YYREEE (reference sequence). The CDR3 DNA is TGTGCCAGCAGCTTGGGCAACCCGGGACAGAGCTATTCACCCCTCCACTTT. Protein: CASSLGNPGQSYSPLHF.